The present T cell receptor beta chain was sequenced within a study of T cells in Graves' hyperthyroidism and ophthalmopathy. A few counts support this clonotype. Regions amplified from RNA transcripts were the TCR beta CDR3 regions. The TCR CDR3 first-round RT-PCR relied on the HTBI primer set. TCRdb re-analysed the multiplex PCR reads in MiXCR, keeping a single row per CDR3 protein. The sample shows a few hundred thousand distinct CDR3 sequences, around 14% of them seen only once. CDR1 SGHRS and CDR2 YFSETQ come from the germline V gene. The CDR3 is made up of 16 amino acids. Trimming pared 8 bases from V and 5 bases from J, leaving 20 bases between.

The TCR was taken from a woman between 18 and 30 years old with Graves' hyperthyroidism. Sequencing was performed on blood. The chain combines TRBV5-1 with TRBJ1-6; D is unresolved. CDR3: CARYLATLENNSPLHF. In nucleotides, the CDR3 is TGCGCCAGATACTTGGCAACCCTTGAGAATAATTCACCCCTCCACTTT. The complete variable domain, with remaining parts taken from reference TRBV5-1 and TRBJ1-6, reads KAGVTQTPRYLIKTRGQQVTLSCSPISGHRSVSWYQQTPGQGLQFLFEYFSETQRNKGNFPGRFSGRQFSNSRSEMNVSTLELGDSALYLCARYLATLENNSPLHFGNGTRLTVT.